The present entry profiles one T cell receptor beta chain with its context. Its antigen is undetermined. CDR3 length equals 15 residues. Germline-derived CDR1 and CDR2 are SQVTM and ANQGSEA. Losses at the gene ends were 0 bases for V and 2 bases for J; bases not matched to a gene: 4. This sample is part of a study of T cell responses to AZD1222 COVID-19 vaccine. Study outcomes and limitations: It should be noted that donors were predominantly white British and more often female, and clonal diversity was possibly underestimated. The study reported that nearly half of spike-specific TCRs target unmutated variant regions. The study sampled repertoires only after the peak T cell response.

Measured with immunoSEQ multiplex PCR; TCRdb has only the in-frame clones, and not every one. The table lists about 140,000 clones. The TCR was taken from an adult in good health. The gene calls are TRBV29-1 and TRBJ1-3; the match to TRBD1 covers 7 bases. Sequenced material: peripheral blood. CDR3 DNA: TGCAGCGTTGAAGATATTACAGGGGCTGGAAACACCATATATTTT. It codes for CSVEDITGAGNTIYF.